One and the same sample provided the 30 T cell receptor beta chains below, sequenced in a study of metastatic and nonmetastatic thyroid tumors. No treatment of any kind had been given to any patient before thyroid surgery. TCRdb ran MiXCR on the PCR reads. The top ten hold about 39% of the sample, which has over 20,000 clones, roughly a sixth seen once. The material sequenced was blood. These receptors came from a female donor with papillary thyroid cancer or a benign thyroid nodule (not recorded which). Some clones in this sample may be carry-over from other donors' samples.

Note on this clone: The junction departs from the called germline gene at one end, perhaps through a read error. CDR3 residues: CANSRARPGRYNEQFF. CDR3 nucleotides: TGTGCCAACAGCCGGGCCAGACCAGGACGCTACAATGAGCAGTTCTTC. The V gene is TRBV11-1, the J gene TRBJ2-1; no clear D. CDR3 length: 16 residues. Germline V gene sequence: CDR1 SGHAT, CDR2 FQDESV (reference sequence).

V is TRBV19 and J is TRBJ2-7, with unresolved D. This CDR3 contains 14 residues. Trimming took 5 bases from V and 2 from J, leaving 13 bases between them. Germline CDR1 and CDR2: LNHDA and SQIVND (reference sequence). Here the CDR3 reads CASSDRARAYEQYF. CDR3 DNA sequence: TGTGCCAGTAGTGACCGGGCCAGAGCCTACGAGCAGTACTTC.

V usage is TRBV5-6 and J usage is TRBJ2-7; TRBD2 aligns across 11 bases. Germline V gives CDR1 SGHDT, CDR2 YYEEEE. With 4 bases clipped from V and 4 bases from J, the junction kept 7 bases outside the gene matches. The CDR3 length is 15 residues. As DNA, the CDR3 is TGTGCCAGCAGCCCCGGACTAGCGGGCTTGTACGAGCAGTACTTC. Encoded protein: CASSPGLAGLYEQYF.

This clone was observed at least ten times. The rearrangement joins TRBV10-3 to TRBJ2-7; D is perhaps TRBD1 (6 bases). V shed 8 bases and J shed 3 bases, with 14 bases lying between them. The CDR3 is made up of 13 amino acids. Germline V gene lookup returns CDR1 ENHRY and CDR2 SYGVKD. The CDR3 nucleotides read TGTGCCATCCAGACAAGGGACAACTACGAGCAGTACTTC. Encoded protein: CAIQTRDNYEQYF.

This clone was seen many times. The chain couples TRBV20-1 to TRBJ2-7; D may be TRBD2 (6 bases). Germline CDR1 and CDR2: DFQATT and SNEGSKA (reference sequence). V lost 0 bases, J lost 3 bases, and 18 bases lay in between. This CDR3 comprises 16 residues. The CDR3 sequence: CSARDLLASGFYEQYF. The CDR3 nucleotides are TGCAGTGCTAGAGATCTTCTAGCGTCAGGTTTCTACGAGCAGTACTTC.

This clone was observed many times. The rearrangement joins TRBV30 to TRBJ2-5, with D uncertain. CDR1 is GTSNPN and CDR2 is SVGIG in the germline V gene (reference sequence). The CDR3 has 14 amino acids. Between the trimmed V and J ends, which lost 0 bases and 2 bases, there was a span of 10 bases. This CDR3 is CAWSVLLEQETQYF. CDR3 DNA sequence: TGTGCCTGGAGTGTACTTCTAGAGCAAGAGACCCAGTACTTC. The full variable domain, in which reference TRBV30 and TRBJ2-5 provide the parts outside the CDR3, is SQTIHQWPATLVQPVGSPLSLECTVEGTSNPNLYWYRQAAGRGLQLLFYSVGIGQISSEVPQNLSASRPQDRQFILSSKKLLLSDSGFYLCAWSVLLEQETQYFGPGTRLLVL.

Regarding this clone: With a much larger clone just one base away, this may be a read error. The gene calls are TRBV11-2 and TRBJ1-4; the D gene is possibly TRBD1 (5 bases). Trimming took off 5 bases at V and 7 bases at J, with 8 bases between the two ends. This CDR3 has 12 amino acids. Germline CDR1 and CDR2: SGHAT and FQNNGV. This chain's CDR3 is CASSGATEKLFF. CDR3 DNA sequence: TGTGCCAGCAGCGGGGCGACTGAAAAACTGTTTTTT.

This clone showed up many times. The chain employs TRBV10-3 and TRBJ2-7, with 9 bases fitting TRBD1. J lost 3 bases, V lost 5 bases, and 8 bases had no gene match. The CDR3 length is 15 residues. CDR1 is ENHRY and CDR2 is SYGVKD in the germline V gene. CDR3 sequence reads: CAISLRQGGIYEQYF. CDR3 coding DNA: TGTGCCATCAGTTTACGACAGGGGGGGATCTACGAGCAGTACTTC.

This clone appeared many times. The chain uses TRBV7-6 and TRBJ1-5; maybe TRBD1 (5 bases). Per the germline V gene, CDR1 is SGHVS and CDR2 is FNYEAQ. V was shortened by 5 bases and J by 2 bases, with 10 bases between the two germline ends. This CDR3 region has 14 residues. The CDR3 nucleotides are TGTGCCAGCAGCCGCGGGGGTGGCAATCAGCCCCAGCATTTT. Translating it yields CASSRGGGNQPQHF.

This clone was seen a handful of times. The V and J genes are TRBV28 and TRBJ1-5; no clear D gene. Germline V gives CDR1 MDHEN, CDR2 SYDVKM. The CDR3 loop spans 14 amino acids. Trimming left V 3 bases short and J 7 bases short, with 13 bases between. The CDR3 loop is CASSFDGGGQPQHF. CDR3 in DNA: TGTGCCAGCAGTTTTGATGGAGGCGGACAGCCCCAGCATTTT.

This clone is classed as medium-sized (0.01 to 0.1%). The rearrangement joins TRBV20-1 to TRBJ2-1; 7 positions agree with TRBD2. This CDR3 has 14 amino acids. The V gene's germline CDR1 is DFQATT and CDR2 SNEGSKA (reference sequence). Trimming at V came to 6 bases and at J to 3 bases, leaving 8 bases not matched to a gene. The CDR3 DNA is TGCAGTGCCGGGGGGAACAGAGACTACAATGAGCAGTTCTTC. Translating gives CSAGGNRDYNEQFF.

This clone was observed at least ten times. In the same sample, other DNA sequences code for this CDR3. CDR3: CASTSGQLYEQYF. In nucleotides, the CDR3 is TGTGCCAGCACCTCGGGACAGCTCTACGAGCAGTACTTC. The chain recombines TRBV28 with TRBJ2-7; TRBD1 matches at 7 bases. CDR3 length: 13 residues. Trimming at V came to 7 bases and at J to 3 bases, leaving 6 bases not matched to a gene. Germline V gene sequence: CDR1 MDHEN, CDR2 SYDVKM. The whole variable domain, filled in from reference TRBV28 and TRBJ2-7, reads DVKVTQSSRYLVKRTGEKVFLECVQDMDHENMFWYRQDPGLGLRLIYFSYDVKMKEKGDIPEGYSVSREKKERFSLILESASTNQTSMYLCASTSGQLYEQYFGPGTRLTVT.

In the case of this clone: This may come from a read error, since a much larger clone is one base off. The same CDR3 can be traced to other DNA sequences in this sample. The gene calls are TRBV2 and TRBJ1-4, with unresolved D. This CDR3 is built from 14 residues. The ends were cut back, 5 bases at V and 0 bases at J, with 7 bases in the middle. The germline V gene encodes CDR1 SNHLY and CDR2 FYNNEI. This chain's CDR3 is CASSRAATNEKLFF. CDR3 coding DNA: TGTGCCAGCAGTCGGGCGGCAACTAATGAAAAACTGTTTTTT.

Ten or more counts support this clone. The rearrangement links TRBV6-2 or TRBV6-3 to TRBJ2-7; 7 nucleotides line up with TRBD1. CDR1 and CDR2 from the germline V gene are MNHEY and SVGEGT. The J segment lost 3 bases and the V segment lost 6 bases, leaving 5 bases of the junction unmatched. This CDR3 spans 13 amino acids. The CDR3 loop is CASSHGTVYEQYF. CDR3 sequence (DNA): TGTGCCAGCAGCCACGGGACAGTCTACGAGCAGTACTTC.

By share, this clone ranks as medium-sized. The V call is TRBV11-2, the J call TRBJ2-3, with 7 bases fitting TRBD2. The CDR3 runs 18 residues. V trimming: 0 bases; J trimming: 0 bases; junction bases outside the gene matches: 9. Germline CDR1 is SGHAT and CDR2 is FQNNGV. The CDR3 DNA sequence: TGTGCCAGCAGCTTAGATACCTCCGTGCGGGGGAGCACAGATACGCAGTATTTT. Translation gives CASSLDTSVRGSTDTQYF.

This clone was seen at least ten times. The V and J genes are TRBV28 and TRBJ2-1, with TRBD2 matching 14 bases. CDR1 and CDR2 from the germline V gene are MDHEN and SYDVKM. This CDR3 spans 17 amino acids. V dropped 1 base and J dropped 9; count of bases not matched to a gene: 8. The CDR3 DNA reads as TGTGCCAGCAGTTTATATGGGACTAGCGGGAGAGCGGGTGAGCAGTTCTTC. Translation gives CASSLYGTSGRAGEQFF. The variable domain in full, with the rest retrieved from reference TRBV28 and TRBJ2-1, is DVKVTQSSRYLVKRTGEKVFLECVQDMDHENMFWYRQDPGLGLRLIYFSYDVKMKEKGDIPEGYSVSREKKERFSLILESASTNQTSMYLCASSLYGTSGRAGEQFFGPGTRLTVL.

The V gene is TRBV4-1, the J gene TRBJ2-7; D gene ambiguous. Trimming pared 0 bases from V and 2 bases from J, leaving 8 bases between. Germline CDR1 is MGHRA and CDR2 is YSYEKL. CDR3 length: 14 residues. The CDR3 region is CASSQERFAYEQYF. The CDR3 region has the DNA TGCGCCAGCAGCCAAGAGCGGTTTGCCTACGAGCAGTACTTC.

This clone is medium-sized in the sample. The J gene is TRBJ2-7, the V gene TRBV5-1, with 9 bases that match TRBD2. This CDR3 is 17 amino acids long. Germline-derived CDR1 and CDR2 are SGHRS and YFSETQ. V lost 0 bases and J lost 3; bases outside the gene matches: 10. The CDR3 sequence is CASSLELREGLVYEQYF. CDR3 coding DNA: TGCGCCAGCAGCTTGGAATTGCGGGAGGGCCTTGTCTACGAGCAGTACTTC. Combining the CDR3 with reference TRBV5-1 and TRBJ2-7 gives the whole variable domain KAGVTQTPRYLIKTRGQQVTLSCSPISGHRSVSWYQQTPGQGLQFLFEYFSETQRNKGNFPGRFSGRQFSNSRSEMNVSTLELGDSALYLCASSLELREGLVYEQYFGPGTRLTVT.

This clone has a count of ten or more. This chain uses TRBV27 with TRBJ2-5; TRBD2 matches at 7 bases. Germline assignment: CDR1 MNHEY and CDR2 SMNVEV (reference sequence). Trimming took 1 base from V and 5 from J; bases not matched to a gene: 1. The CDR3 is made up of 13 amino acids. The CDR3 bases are TGTGCCAGCAGTTTATGGGGAGGGGAGACCCAGTACTTC. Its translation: CASSLWGGETQYF.

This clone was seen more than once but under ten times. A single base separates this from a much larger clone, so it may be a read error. The CDR3 loop reads CASNPREGYERYF. The CDR3 nucleotides read TGTGCCAGTAACCCGAGGGAAGGGTACGAGCGGTACTTC. V is TRBV19 and J is TRBJ2-7, with D perhaps matching TRBD2 (5 bases). The CDR3 contains 13 residues. In germline, CDR1 is LNHDA, CDR2 SQIVND (reference sequence). Combining the CDR3 with reference TRBV19 and TRBJ2-7 gives the whole variable domain DGGITQSPKYLFRKEGQNVTLSCEQNLNHDAMYWYRQDPGQGLRLIYYSQIVNDFQKGDIAEGYSVSREKKESFPLTVTSAQKNPTAFYLCASNPREGYERYFGPGTRLTVT.

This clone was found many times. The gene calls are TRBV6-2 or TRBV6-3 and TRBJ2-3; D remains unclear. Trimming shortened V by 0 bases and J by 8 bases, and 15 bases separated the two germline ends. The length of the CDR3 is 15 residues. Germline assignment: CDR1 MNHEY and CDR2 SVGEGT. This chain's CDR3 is CASSYSEVETGTQYF. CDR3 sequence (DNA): TGTGCCAGCAGTTACTCAGAGGTTGAAACCGGTACGCAGTATTTT.

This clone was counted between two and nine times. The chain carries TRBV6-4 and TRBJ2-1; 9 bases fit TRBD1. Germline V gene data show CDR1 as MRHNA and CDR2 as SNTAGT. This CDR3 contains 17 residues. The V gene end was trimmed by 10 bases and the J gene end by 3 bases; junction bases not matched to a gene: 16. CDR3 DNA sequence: TGTGCCATCTCCCCCGGGACAGGGTGCGCCCGCTACAATGAGCAGTTCTTC. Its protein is CAISPGTGCARYNEQFF.

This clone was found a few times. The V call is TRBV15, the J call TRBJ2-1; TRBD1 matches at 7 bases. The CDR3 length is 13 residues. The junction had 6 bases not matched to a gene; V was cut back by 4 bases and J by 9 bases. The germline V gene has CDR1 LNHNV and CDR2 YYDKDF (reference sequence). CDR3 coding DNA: TGTGCCACCAGCATGGACAGGTTGGGTGAGCAGTTCTTC. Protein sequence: CATSMDRLGEQFF.

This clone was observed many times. The DNA of the CDR3 is TGTGCCAGCAGACCAATGGGGACAGATACGCAGTATTTT. Its translation: CASRPMGTDTQYF. This chain joins TRBV3-1 and TRBJ2-3; no clear D. The V gene lost 6 bases and the J gene lost 3 bases, with 10 bases spanning the gap. The CDR3 covers 13 residues. From germline, CDR1 is LGHDT and CDR2 YNNKEL (reference sequence).

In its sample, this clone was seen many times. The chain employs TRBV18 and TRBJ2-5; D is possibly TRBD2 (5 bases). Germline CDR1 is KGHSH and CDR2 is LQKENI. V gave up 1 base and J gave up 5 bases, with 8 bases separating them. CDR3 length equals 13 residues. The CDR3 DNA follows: TGTGCCAGCTCACCACGAGGCGGGGAGACCCAGTACTTC. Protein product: CASSPRGGETQYF.

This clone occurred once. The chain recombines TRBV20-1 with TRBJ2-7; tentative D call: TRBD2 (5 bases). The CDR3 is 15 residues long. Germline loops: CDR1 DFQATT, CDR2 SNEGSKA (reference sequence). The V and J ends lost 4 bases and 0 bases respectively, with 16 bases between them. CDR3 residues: CSAMIGLGSSYEQYF. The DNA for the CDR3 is TGCAGTGCTATGATCGGACTTGGGAGCTCCTACGAGCAGTACTTC.

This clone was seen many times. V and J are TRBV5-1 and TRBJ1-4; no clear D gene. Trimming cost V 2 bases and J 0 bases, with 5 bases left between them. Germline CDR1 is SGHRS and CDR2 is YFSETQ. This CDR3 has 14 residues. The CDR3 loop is CASSLLSTNEKLFF. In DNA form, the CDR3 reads TGCGCCAGCAGCTTACTATCAACTAATGAAAAACTGTTTTTT.

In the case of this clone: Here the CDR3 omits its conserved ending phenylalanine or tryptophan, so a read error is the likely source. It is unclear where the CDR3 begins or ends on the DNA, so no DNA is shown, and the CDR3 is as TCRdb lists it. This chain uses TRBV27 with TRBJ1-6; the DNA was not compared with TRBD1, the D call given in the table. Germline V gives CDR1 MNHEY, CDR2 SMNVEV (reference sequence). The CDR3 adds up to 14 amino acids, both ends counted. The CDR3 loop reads CASSLVLAGMSIHL.

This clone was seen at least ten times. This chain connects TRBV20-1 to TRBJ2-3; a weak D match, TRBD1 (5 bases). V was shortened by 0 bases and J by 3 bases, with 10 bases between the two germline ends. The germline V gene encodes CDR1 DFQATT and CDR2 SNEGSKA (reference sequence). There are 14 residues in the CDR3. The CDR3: CSARDRVWTDTQYF. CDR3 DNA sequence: TGCAGTGCTAGAGACAGGGTTTGGACAGATACGCAGTATTTT.

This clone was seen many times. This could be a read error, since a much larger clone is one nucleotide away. The CDR3 loop is CSTASTDTQYF. The CDR3 DNA reads as TGCAGTACTGCTAGCACAGATACGCAGTATTTT. The chain recombines TRBV20-1 with TRBJ2-3; no reliable D call. Germline V gene sequence: CDR1 DFQATT, CDR2 SNEGSKA (reference sequence). This CDR3 region has 11 residues. V was shortened by 8 bases and J by 0 bases, with 6 bases between the two germline ends.